The 10 T cell receptor beta chains below were found in one sample sequenced in a study of Graves' ophthalmopathy and Graves' hyperthyroidism. As the template, RNA transcripts were used to amplify TCR beta CDR3 regions. First-round RT-PCR used HTBI primers; second-round multiplex PCR followed. Via MiXCR, TCRdb re-called the multiplex PCR reads, giving one row per CDR3 protein. Of roughly 400,000 distinct CDR3 sequences in the sample, 15% to 17% were seen once. Sequencing used peripheral blood. Source of these receptors: a woman aged 18-35 years with stable Graves' hyperthyroidism.

This clonotype was recorded a few times. The chain joins TRBV19 to TRBJ1-5, with D maybe TRBD1 (5 bases). The germline V gene encodes CDR1 LNHDA and CDR2 SQIVND (reference sequence). The CDR3 is 16 amino acids. V was clipped by 3 bases and J by 2 bases, with 14 bases between them. CDR3 sequence (DNA): TGTGCCAGTAGTATTAATTGGGGGGATCGCAATCAGCCCCAGCATTTT. Translation: CASSINWGDRNQPQHF. Full variable domain (missing parts from reference TRBV19 and TRBJ1-5): DGGITQSPKYLFRKEGQNVTLSCEQNLNHDAMYWYRQDPGQGLRLIYYSQIVNDFQKGDIAEGYSVSREKKESFPLTVTSAQKNPTAFYLCASSINWGDRNQPQHFGDGTRLSIL.

This clonotype was seen repeatedly, ten times or more. This rearrangement joins TRBV20-1 to TRBJ2-7; D is unresolved. The CDR3 sequence is 11 residues long. Germline loops: CDR1 DFQATT, CDR2 SNEGSKA (reference sequence). V was clipped by 6 bases and J by 3 bases, with 9 bases between them. The CDR3 DNA sequence: TGCAGTGCCCCCTCAAGCTACGAGCAGTACTTC. As protein: CSAPSSYEQYF.

This clonotype was counted between two and nine times. The chain links TRBV9 to TRBJ2-2; TRBD1 might be the D (6 bases). This CDR3 is 19 amino acids long. V dropped 1 base and J dropped 5 bases, with 24 bases sitting between them. Germline loops: CDR1 SGDLS, CDR2 YYNGEE. CDR3 bases: TGTGCCAGCAGCGTACAACTATCTACCCACAGGGTGGGAACCGGGGAGCTGTTTTTT. Its translation is CASSVQLSTHRVGTGELFF.

Remarks on this clonotype: One junction end disagrees with the germline gene, perhaps due to a read error. The V call is TRBV11-2, the J call TRBJ2-4; 9 bases are shared with TRBD1. The CDR3 spans 15 residues. The germline V gene encodes CDR1 SGHAT and CDR2 FQNNGV. DNA for the CDR3: TGTGCCACAAGACCACAGGGGGCGCGGGAAAACATTAAGTACTTC. Encoded protein: CATRPQGARENIKYF.

This clonotype was seen many times. The V and J genes are TRBV27 and TRBJ2-7; 8 bases agree with TRBD1. The CDR3 length is 15 residues. The V segment lost 2 bases and the J segment 5 bases; nucleotides outside the gene matches: 8. Germline CDR1 and CDR2: MNHEY and SMNVEV (reference sequence). The CDR3 protein is CASSLGTGLLDEQYF. CDR3 sequence (DNA): TGTGCCAGCAGTTTAGGGACAGGCTTATTGGACGAGCAGTACTTC.

This clonotype was counted ten times or more. The J gene is TRBJ1-5, the V gene TRBV12-3 or TRBV12-4, with D tentatively TRBD1 (5 bases). This CDR3 comprises 18 residues. Trimming removed 4 bases at V and 0 bases at J, with 19 bases between. The DNA for the CDR3 is TGTGCCAGCAGTTCCGATCCACAGGCGTCCTATAGCAATCAGCCCCAGCATTTT. It is translated as CASSSDPQASYSNQPQHF.

This clonotype came up a few times. This rearrangement joins TRBV6-1 to TRBJ1-3, with D possibly TRBD1 on 5 matching bases. Looked up from germline, CDR1 is MNHNS and CDR2 is SASEGT. The V and J ends lost 8 bases and 1 base respectively, with 12 bases between them. This CDR3 region has 14 residues. Written as DNA, the CDR3 is TGTGCCAGCCGGGGACGGATTTCTGGAAACACCATATATTTT. Its translation is CASRGRISGNTIYF.

This clonotype was counted ten times or more. The rearrangement uses TRBV6-2 or TRBV6-3 and TRBJ1-2; 7 bases fit TRBD1. Trimming took 0 bases from V and 8 from J; bases not matched to a gene: 3. This CDR3 contains 13 residues. CDR1 and CDR2 (germline): MNHEY, SVGEGT. CDR3 sequence: CASSYSTGRGYTF. CDR3 DNA sequence: TGTGCCAGCAGTTACTCGACAGGGAGAGGCTACACCTTC.

This clonotype was recorded at least ten times. V gene TRBV20-1 combines with J gene TRBJ2-5; TRBD2 aligns across 9 bases. The CDR3 consists of 15 residues. CDR1 is DFQATT, CDR2 SNEGSKA, per germline (reference sequence). Germline trimming cut 6 bases from V and 4 bases from J; bases unmatched to any gene: 12. The DNA for the CDR3 is TGCAGTGCCCGAAGCCCAGCGGGGGGCTTAGAGACCCAGTACTTC. It translates to CSARSPAGGLETQYF.

This clonotype came up many times. As DNA, the CDR3 is TGTGCCAGCACGATGGGCGGTACCATATATTTT. This translates into CASTMGGTIYF. This rearrangement joins TRBV6-5 to TRBJ1-3; D is unclear. The ends were cut back, 7 bases at V and 10 bases at J, with 11 bases in the middle. The CDR3 contains 11 residues. The germline V gene has CDR1 MNHEY and CDR2 SVGAGI.